A selection of T cell receptor beta chains follows, all from one sample in a study of cytomegalovirus exposure and HLA in healthy donors. Repertoires were generated with immunoSEQ multiplex PCR, while TCRdb's copy carries only in-frame clones and drops some. The data contain around 140,000 clones, around 67% of them seen just once; the ten biggest clones take up 1.5% to 2%. Sequenced: PBMCs. The receptors derive from a young woman in good health and CMV-seronegative. Each CDR3 is given with its conserved first and last residue. D genes are given only for firm matches. Size tells how often a clone was seen (once, few, many) or the class of an expanded clone, and some rows leave it out.

clone_size: once; v_call: TRBV7-8; d_call: TRBD1; j_call: TRBJ2-7; cdr3_aa: CASSLAGQDLDEQYF; cdr3_nt: TGTGCCAGCAGCTTGGCCGGACAGGATCTGGACGAGCAGTACTTC
clone_size: -; v_call: TRBV7-6; d_call: TRBD2; j_call: TRBJ2-2; cdr3_aa: CASSLDLAGVTGELFF; cdr3_nt: TGTGCCAGCAGCTTAGATCTAGCGGGAGTCACCGGGGAGCTGTTTTTT
clone_size: -; v_call: TRBV19; d_call: TRBD2; j_call: TRBJ2-5; cdr3_aa: CASSSLLAGGETQYF; cdr3_nt: TGTGCCAGTAGTAGCCTATTAGCGGGGGGGGAGACCCAGTACTTC
clone_size: -; v_call: TRBV4-3; d_call: -; j_call: TRBJ2-2; cdr3_aa: CASSQDRGRGELFF; cdr3_nt: TGCGCCAGCAGCCAAGATAGGGGCCGCGGGGAGCTGTTTTTT
clone_size: -; v_call: TRBV15; d_call: TRBD2; j_call: TRBJ2-4; cdr3_aa: CATSRDSGRGNIQYF; cdr3_nt: TGTGCCACCAGCAGAGATAGCGGGAGGGGGAACATTCAGTACTTC
clone_size: -; v_call: TRBV6-5; d_call: TRBD2; j_call: TRBJ2-1; cdr3_aa: CASRTGTSGSREQFF; cdr3_nt: TGTGCCAGCAGGACTGGGACTAGCGGGAGCCGTGAGCAGTTCTTC
clone_size: few; v_call: TRBV27; d_call: -; j_call: TRBJ1-5; cdr3_aa: CASRRQDNQPQHF; cdr3_nt: TGTGCCAGCAGAAGACAGGACAATCAGCCCCAGCATTTT
clone_size: medium-sized; v_call: TRBV6-4; d_call: -; j_call: TRBJ2-1; cdr3_aa: CASSSGSYNEQFF; cdr3_nt: TGTGCCAGCAGTAGCGGCTCCTACAATGAGCAGTTCTTC
clone_size: -; v_call: TRBV12-5; d_call: TRBD1; j_call: TRBJ1-1; cdr3_aa: CASGFSQGALNTEAFF; cdr3_nt: TGTGCTAGTGGTTTCAGCCAGGGGGCATTGAACACTGAAGCTTTCTTT
clone_size: -; v_call: TRBV4-1; d_call: TRBD1; j_call: TRBJ1-3; cdr3_aa: CASSQPGTGDGNTIYF; cdr3_nt: TGCGCCAGCAGCCAACCCGGGACAGGGGATGGAAACACCATATATTTT
clone_size: few; v_call: TRBV12-5; d_call: -; j_call: TRBJ2-5; cdr3_aa: CASGPYGETQYF; cdr3_nt: TGTGCTAGTGGTCCCTACGGGGAGACCCAGTACTTC
clone_size: -; v_call: TRBV11-2; d_call: -; j_call: TRBJ1-2; cdr3_aa: CASRGYTF; cdr3_nt: TGTGCCAGCCGTGGCTACACCTTC
clone_size: -; v_call: TRBV29-1; d_call: TRBD1; j_call: TRBJ1-2; cdr3_aa: CSAGTATNYGYTF; cdr3_nt: TGCAGCGCCGGGACAGCTACTAACTATGGCTACACCTTC
clone_size: once; v_call: TRBV27; d_call: TRBD1; j_call: TRBJ1-1; cdr3_aa: CASHRQGAINTEAFF; cdr3_nt: TGTGCCAGCCATCGGCAGGGGGCGATAAACACTGAAGCTTTCTTT
clone_size: -; v_call: TRBV7-9; d_call: -; j_call: TRBJ2-1; cdr3_aa: CASSLGARADLYNEQFF; cdr3_nt: TGTGCCAGCAGCTTAGGTGCGCGGGCCGACCTCTACAATGAGCAGTTCTTC
clone_size: -; v_call: TRBV18; d_call: TRBD1; j_call: TRBJ1-5; cdr3_aa: CASSPGQGGSPQPQHF; cdr3_nt: TGTGCCAGCTCACCTGGACAGGGGGGCTCACCTCAGCCCCAGCATTTT
clone_size: -; v_call: TRBV6-5; d_call: TRBD1; j_call: TRBJ1-2; cdr3_aa: CASSPDRVWYGYTF; cdr3_nt: TGTGCCAGCAGTCCCGACAGGGTTTGGTATGGCTACACCTTC
clone_size: -; v_call: TRBV18; d_call: TRBD1; j_call: TRBJ1-2; cdr3_aa: CASSPSGTGTWGYTF; cdr3_nt: TGTGCCAGCTCACCCAGCGGGACAGGAACTTGGGGCTACACCTTC
clone_size: -; v_call: TRBV6-6; d_call: -; j_call: TRBJ2-5; cdr3_aa: CASSYSRPSETQYF; cdr3_nt: TGTGCCAGCAGTTACTCGAGGCCCTCGGAGACCCAGTACTTC
clone_size: -; v_call: TRBV6-5; d_call: TRBD1; j_call: TRBJ2-5; cdr3_aa: CASSGEGQYQETQYF; cdr3_nt: TGTGCCAGCAGTGGCGAGGGACAGTACCAAGAGACCCAGTACTTC
clone_size: -; v_call: TRBV7-9; d_call: -; j_call: TRBJ1-1; cdr3_aa: CASSAGMVNTEAFF; cdr3_nt: TGTGCCAGCAGCGCAGGGATGGTGAACACTGAAGCTTTCTTT
clone_size: -; v_call: TRBV18; d_call: TRBD2; j_call: TRBJ2-1; cdr3_aa: CASSAGLAPNEQFF; cdr3_nt: TGTGCCAGCTCGGCGGGACTAGCTCCCAATGAGCAGTTCTTC
clone_size: -; v_call: TRBV6-1; d_call: -; j_call: TRBJ1-4; cdr3_aa: CASSDPGDLAEKLFF; cdr3_nt: TGTGCCAGCAGTGATCCAGGGGATCTCGCCGAAAAACTGTTTTTT
clone_size: -; v_call: TRBV4-3; d_call: -; j_call: TRBJ1-5; cdr3_aa: CASSLSFDQPQHF; cdr3_nt: TGCGCCAGCAGCCTTAGCTTCGATCAGCCCCAGCATTTT
clone_size: few; v_call: TRBV10-3; d_call: -; j_call: TRBJ1-4; cdr3_aa: CAISARGPNEKLFF; cdr3_nt: TGTGCCATCAGTGCACGAGGTCCTAATGAAAAACTGTTTTTT
clone_size: -; v_call: TRBV14; d_call: -; j_call: TRBJ2-1; cdr3_aa: CASSQEQAENEQFF; cdr3_nt: TGTGCCAGCAGCCAAGAACAGGCGGAGAATGAGCAGTTCTTC
clone_size: -; v_call: TRBV19; d_call: -; j_call: TRBJ1-5; cdr3_aa: CASSKGVQHNQPQHF; cdr3_nt: TGTGCCAGTAGCAAAGGGGTTCAGCACAATCAGCCCCAGCATTTT
clone_size: -; v_call: TRBV7-9; d_call: -; j_call: TRBJ2-7; cdr3_aa: CSSSPTGQEQYF; cdr3_nt: TGTTCCAGCAGCCCGACCGGACAGGAGCAGTACTTC
clone_size: -; v_call: TRBV6-5; d_call: TRBD1; j_call: TRBJ1-4; cdr3_aa: CAAARTGDEKLFF; cdr3_nt: TGTGCCGCGGCGAGGACAGGGGATGAAAAACTGTTTTTT
clone_size: -; v_call: TRBV6-1; d_call: -; j_call: TRBJ1-4; cdr3_aa: CASKISGEKLFF; cdr3_nt: TGTGCCAGCAAAATTAGCGGTGAAAAACTGTTTTTT
clone_size: once; v_call: TRBV5-6; d_call: -; j_call: TRBJ1-2; cdr3_aa: CASSLNRLAYGYTF; cdr3_nt: TGTGCCAGCAGCTTGAACAGATTGGCCTATGGCTACACCTTC
clone_size: few; v_call: TRBV6-5; d_call: TRBD1; j_call: TRBJ1-4; cdr3_aa: CARRPRGHEKLFF; cdr3_nt: TGTGCCAGGAGACCCAGGGGGCATGAAAAACTGTTTTTT
clone_size: -; v_call: TRBV18; d_call: -; j_call: TRBJ2-2; cdr3_aa: CASSTTGHTGLTGELFF; cdr3_nt: TGTGCCAGCTCGACGACGGGACACACGGGCTTGACCGGGGAGCTGTTTTTT
clone_size: -; v_call: TRBV9; d_call: -; j_call: TRBJ2-3; cdr3_aa: CASSVAPPPTDTQYF; cdr3_nt: TGTGCCAGCAGCGTAGCCCCTCCCCCGACAGATACGCAGTATTTT
clone_size: -; v_call: TRBV5-4; d_call: -; j_call: TRBJ2-5; cdr3_aa: CASRVAEETQYF; cdr3_nt: TGTGCCAGCAGGGTAGCGGAAGAGACCCAGTACTTC
clone_size: -; v_call: TRBV19; d_call: TRBD2; j_call: TRBJ2-5; cdr3_aa: CASRPLAGETQYF; cdr3_nt: TGTGCCAGTAGACCACTAGCGGGTGAGACCCAGTACTTC
clone_size: -; v_call: TRBV7-2; d_call: TRBD2; j_call: TRBJ2-3; cdr3_aa: CASSPRLAGGPEDTQYF; cdr3_nt: TGTGCCAGCAGCCCCAGACTAGCGGGAGGGCCGGAAGATACGCAGTATTTT
clone_size: -; v_call: TRBV28; d_call: -; j_call: TRBJ1-5; cdr3_aa: CASSWGSSVSNQPQHF; cdr3_nt: TGTGCCAGCAGTTGGGGCTCATCGGTTAGCAATCAGCCCCAGCATTTT
clone_size: -; v_call: TRBV6-5; d_call: -; j_call: TRBJ2-2; cdr3_aa: CASNIGGANTGELFF; cdr3_nt: TGTGCCAGCAACATAGGGGGTGCGAACACCGGGGAGCTGTTTTTT
clone_size: -; v_call: TRBV28; d_call: TRBD1; j_call: TRBJ1-1; cdr3_aa: CASSLPPDRVNTEAFF; cdr3_nt: TGTGCCAGCAGTTTACCCCCCGACAGGGTGAACACTGAAGCTTTCTTT
clone_size: -; v_call: TRBV28; d_call: TRBD1; j_call: TRBJ2-7; cdr3_aa: CASSLGTGFYEQYF; cdr3_nt: TGTGCCAGCAGTTTAGGGACAGGGTTTTACGAGCAGTACTTC
clone_size: -; v_call: TRBV29-1; d_call: -; j_call: TRBJ1-3; cdr3_aa: CSASGRQAGNTIYF; cdr3_nt: TGCAGCGCCTCAGGGAGGCAGGCTGGAAACACCATATATTTT
clone_size: -; v_call: TRBV28; d_call: -; j_call: TRBJ1-3; cdr3_aa: CASSLSGSGNTIYF; cdr3_nt: TGTGCCAGCAGTTTATCAGGGTCTGGAAACACCATATATTTT
clone_size: few; v_call: TRBV7-8; d_call: -; j_call: TRBJ2-1; cdr3_aa: CASSFGGPYRGEQFF; cdr3_nt: TGTGCCAGCAGCTTCGGCGGGCCGTATCGGGGTGAGCAGTTCTTC
clone_size: few; v_call: TRBV10-2; d_call: TRBD2; j_call: TRBJ2-3; cdr3_aa: CASSESTAGGYTDTQYF; cdr3_nt: TGCGCCAGCAGTGAGTCGACGGCGGGAGGGTACACAGATACGCAGTATTTT
clone_size: -; v_call: TRBV4-1; d_call: -; j_call: TRBJ1-5; cdr3_aa: CASSQQGMGQPQHF; cdr3_nt: TGCGCCAGCAGCCAGCAGGGGATGGGTCAGCCCCAGCATTTT
clone_size: few; v_call: TRBV5-4; d_call: -; j_call: TRBJ1-1; cdr3_aa: CASSLGSGNTEAFF; cdr3_nt: TGTGCCAGCAGCTTGGGTTCAGGGAACACTGAAGCTTTCTTT
clone_size: -; v_call: TRBV5-1; d_call: TRBD1; j_call: TRBJ2-3; cdr3_aa: CASSLGGTGSTDTQYF; cdr3_nt: TGCGCCAGCAGCTTGGGGGGGACAGGGAGTACAGATACGCAGTATTTT
clone_size: -; v_call: TRBV18; d_call: TRBD1; j_call: TRBJ1-1; cdr3_aa: CASSPRTIRQGKAFF; cdr3_nt: TGTGCCAGCTCACCACGAACCATCAGACAGGGTAAAGCTTTCTTT
clone_size: -; v_call: TRBV11-2; d_call: -; j_call: TRBJ2-3; cdr3_aa: CASSFQGNTQYF; cdr3_nt: TGTGCCAGCAGCTTTCAGGGGAATACGCAGTATTTT
clone_size: -; v_call: TRBV6-5; d_call: TRBD2; j_call: TRBJ2-7; cdr3_aa: CASSSGTSGGRYEQYF; cdr3_nt: TGTGCCAGCAGTTCTGGGACTAGCGGGGGGCGGTACGAGCAGTACTTC
clone_size: few; v_call: TRBV27; d_call: TRBD2; j_call: TRBJ2-7; cdr3_aa: CASSLGLPGGNSYEQYF; cdr3_nt: TGTGCCAGCAGTTTAGGCTTGCCGGGGGGAAACTCCTACGAGCAGTACTTC
clone_size: -; v_call: TRBV19; d_call: TRBD2; j_call: TRBJ2-3; cdr3_aa: CASSIDHYSLGTSVPDTQYF; cdr3_nt: TGTGCCAGTAGTATAGATCATTATTCCTTAGGGACTAGCGTCCCAGATACGCAGTATTTT